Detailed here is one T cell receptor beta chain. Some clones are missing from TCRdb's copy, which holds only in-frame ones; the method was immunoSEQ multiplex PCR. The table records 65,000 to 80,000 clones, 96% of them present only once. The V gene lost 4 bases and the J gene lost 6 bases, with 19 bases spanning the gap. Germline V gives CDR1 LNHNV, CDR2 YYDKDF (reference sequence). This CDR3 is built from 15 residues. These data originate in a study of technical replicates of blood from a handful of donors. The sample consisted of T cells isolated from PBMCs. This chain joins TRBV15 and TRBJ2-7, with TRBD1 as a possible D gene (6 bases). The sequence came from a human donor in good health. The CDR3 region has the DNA TGTGCCACCAGCAACAACAGGGAACTAGGGATCGAGCAGTACTTC. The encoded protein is CATSNNRELGIEQYF.